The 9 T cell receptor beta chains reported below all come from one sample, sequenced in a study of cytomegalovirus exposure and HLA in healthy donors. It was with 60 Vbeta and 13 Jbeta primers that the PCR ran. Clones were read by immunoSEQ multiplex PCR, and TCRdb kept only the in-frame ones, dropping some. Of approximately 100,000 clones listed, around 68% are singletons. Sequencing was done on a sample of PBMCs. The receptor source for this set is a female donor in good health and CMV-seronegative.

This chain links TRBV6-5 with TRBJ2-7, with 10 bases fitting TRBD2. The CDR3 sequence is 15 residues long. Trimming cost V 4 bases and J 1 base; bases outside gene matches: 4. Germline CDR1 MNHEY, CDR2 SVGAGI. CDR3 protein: CASSSLAGESYEQYF. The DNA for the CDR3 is TGTGCCAGCAGTTCCCTAGCGGGAGAGTCCTACGAGCAGTACTTC.

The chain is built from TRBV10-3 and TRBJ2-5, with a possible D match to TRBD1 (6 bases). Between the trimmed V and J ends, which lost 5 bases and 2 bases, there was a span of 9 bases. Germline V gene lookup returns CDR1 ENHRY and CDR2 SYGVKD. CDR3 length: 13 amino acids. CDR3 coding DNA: TGTGCCATCAGTTGGGACACTCAAGAGACCCAGTACTTC. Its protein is CAISWDTQETQYF.

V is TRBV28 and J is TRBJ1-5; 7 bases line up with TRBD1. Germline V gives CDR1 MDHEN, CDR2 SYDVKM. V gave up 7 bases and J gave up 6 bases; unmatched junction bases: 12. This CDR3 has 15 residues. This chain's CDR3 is CASISADRSVQPQHF. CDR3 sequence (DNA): TGTGCCAGCATTTCCGCGGACAGGTCAGTTCAGCCCCAGCATTTT.

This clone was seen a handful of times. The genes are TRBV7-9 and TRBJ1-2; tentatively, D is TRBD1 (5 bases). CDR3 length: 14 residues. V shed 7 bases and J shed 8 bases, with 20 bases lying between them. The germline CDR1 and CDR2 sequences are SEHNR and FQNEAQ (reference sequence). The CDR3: CASTGWAGRAGYTF. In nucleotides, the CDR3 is TGTGCCAGCACGGGCTGGGCAGGGAGGGCGGGCTACACCTTC.

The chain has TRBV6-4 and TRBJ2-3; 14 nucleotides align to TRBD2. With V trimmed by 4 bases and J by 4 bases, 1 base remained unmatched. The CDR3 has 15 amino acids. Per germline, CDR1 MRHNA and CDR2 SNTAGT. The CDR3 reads CASSGLAGGPDTQYF. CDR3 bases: TGTGCCAGCAGTGGACTAGCGGGGGGGCCAGATACGCAGTATTTT.

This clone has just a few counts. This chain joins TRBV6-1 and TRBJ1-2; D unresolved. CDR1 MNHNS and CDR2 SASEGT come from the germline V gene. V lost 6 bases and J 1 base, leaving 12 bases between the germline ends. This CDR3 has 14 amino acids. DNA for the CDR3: TGTGCCAGCAGCGGGGTCCCGCTTAACTATGGCTACACCTTC. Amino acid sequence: CASSGVPLNYGYTF.

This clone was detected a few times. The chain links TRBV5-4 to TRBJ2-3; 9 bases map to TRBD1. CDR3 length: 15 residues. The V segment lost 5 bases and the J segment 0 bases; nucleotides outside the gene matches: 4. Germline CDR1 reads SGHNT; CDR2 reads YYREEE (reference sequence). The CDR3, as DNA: TGTGCCAGCAGTCCCGGGACAGGGAGCACAGATACGCAGTATTTT. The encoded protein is CASSPGTGSTDTQYF.

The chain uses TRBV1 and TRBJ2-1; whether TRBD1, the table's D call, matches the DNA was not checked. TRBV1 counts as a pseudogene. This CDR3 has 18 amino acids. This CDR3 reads CTSSQDLSDKVVHNEQFF. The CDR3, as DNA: TGCACCAGCAGCCAAGATTTATCGGACAAAGTAGTTCACAATGAGCAGTTCTTC.

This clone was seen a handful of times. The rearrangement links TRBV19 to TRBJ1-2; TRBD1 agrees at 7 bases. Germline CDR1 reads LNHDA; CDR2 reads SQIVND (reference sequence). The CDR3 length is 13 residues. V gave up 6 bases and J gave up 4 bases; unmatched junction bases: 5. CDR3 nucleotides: TGTGCCAGTAGCCCGACAGGGCTCTATGGCTACACCTTC. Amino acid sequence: CASSPTGLYGYTF.